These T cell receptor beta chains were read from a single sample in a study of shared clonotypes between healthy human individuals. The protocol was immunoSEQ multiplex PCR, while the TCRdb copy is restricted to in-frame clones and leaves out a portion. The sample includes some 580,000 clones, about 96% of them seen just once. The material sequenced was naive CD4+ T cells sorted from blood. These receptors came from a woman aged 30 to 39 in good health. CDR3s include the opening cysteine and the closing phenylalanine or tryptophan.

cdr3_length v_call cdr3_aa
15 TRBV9 CASSGNQGRQETQYF
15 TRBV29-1 CSVGLRSDLNTEAFF
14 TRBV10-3 CAISELQSTDTQYF
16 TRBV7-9 CASSLGGAFRTDTQYF
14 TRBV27 CASSLSISGAEAFF
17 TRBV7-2 CASTKGGGTGGYNEQFF
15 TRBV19 CASSITGQGNTEAFF
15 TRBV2 CASSEQGGSAYEQYF
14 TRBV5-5 CASSLDRVVYGYTF
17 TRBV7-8 CASSLAGQSAFNYGYTF
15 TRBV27 CASSGTGASREKLFF
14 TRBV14 CASSQRWDFWGYTF
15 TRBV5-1 CASSSQVTGANVLTF
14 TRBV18 CASSEGQGVYEQYF
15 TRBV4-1 CASSQALSGEYEQYF
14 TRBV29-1 CSVQRQGSGNTIYF
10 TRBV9 CAKSGYEQYF
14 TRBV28 CASSLATGEYEQYF
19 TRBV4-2 CASSRKASGSSNSYNEQFF
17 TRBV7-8 CASRSFAGELDTGELFF
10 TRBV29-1 CSVGDAEAFF
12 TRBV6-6 CASTGATNGYTF
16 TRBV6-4 CASSDLEAGGNNEQFF
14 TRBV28 CASSLAGVGDTQYF
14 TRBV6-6 CASNAPGQLLRQYF
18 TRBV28 CASSSIRDRGWVKNIQYF
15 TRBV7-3 CASSLTPEVTGELFF
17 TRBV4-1 CASSPRTGLMWDTEAFF
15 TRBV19 CASSRAENSNQPQHF
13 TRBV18 CASSRGQALEQYF
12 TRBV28 CASSWGGHEQFF
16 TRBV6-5 CASSFRPTGNTGELFF
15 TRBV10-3 CAISGRQGDGETQYF